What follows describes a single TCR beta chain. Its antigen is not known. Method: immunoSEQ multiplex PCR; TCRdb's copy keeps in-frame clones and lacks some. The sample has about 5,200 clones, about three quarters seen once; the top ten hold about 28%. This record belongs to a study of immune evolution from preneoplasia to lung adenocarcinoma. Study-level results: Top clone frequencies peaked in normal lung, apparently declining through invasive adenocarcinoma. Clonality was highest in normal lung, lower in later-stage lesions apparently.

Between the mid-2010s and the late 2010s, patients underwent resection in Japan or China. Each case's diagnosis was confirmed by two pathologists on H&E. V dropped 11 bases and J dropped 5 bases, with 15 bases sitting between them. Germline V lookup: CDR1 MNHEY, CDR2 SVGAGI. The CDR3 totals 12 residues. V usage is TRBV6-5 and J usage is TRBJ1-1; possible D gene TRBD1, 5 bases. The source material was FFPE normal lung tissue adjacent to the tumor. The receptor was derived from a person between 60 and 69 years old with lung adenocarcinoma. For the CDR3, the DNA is TGTGCCTCCACCTCGGGGGGAACTGAAGCTTTCTTT. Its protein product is CASTSGGTEAFF.